The 9 T cell receptor beta chains presented below share a single source sample, sequenced in a study of T-cell memory formation after mild COVID-19. A single record per CDR3 protein comes from TCRdb applying MiXCR to the 5' RACE reads. The repertoire holds 120,000 or so distinct CDR3 sequences, with around a sixth as singletons. Material for sequencing was PBMCs or a T cell subset sorted from them (not recorded which). The receptors stem from an adult woman who had mild COVID-19 (a few samples of this study predate the infection). Cell type and time point are not known.

V is TRBV12-3 or TRBV12-4 and J is TRBJ1-4; 9 nucleotides match TRBD1. Trimming cost V 4 bases and J 5 bases; bases outside gene matches: 2. The CDR3 covers 14 residues. The CDR3 nucleotides are TGTGCCAGCAGTTACAGGGGGCGGAATGAAAAACTGTTTTTT. Protein product: CASSYRGRNEKLFF.

This clonotype was detected a few times. The chain couples TRBV19 to TRBJ1-2; TRBD1 might be the D (6 bases). The CDR3 consists of 15 residues. Looked up from germline, CDR1 is LNHDA and CDR2 is SQIVND (reference sequence). Trimming took 3 bases from V and 5 from J, leaving 16 bases between them. CDR3 sequence: CASSMLRTEIYGYTF. CDR3 sequence (DNA): TGTGCCAGTAGTATGCTCAGGACAGAAATTTATGGCTACACCTTC.

This clonotype was detected once. The chain carries TRBV12-3 or TRBV12-4 and TRBJ1-2; a weak D match, TRBD1 (5 bases). This CDR3 is built from 14 residues. The V gene lost 3 bases and the J gene lost 4 bases, with 12 bases spanning the gap. CDR3 protein: CASSLGGGAYGYTF. CDR3 bases: TGTGCCAGCAGTTTGGGCGGAGGGGCCTATGGCTACACCTTC.

CDR3 coding DNA: TGTGCCAGCTCACCCCTCCAGGGGCTGGACACTGAAGCTTTCTTT. It codes for CASSPLQGLDTEAFF. V usage is TRBV18 and J usage is TRBJ1-1; tentatively, D is TRBD1 (6 bases). The CDR3 loop spans 15 amino acids. CDR1 and CDR2 from the germline V gene are KGHSH and LQKENI. Trimming pared 3 bases from V and 3 bases from J, leaving 14 bases between.

This clonotype was detected a few times. The rearrangement links TRBV11-2 to TRBJ1-1; D uncertain. In germline, CDR1 is SGHAT, CDR2 FQNNGV. V was cut by 3 bases and J by 0 bases, with 8 bases left in between. This CDR3 spans 14 amino acids. The CDR3 sequence: CASSFLGMNTEAFF. The CDR3 region has the DNA TGTGCCAGCAGCTTTCTGGGCATGAACACTGAAGCTTTCTTT.

The chain has TRBV7-3 and TRBJ2-3; weak D call: TRBD2 (6 bases). This CDR3 is built from 15 residues. Deletions cut 4 bases from V and 2 bases from J, with 13 bases between. The germline V gene has CDR1 SGHTA and CDR2 FQGTGA. The CDR3 DNA is TGTGCCAGCAGCTCCGATGGGGGGATCACAGATACGCAGTATTTT. Residues: CASSSDGGITDTQYF.

The V gene is TRBV10-3, the J gene TRBJ2-7; TRBD1 might be the D (6 bases). Germline values: CDR1 ENHRY, CDR2 SYGVKD. V was pared by 7 bases and J by 3 bases, with 16 bases between. This CDR3 is built from 14 residues. CDR3 sequence (DNA): TGTGCCATCACCGACGCCCCAGGGGTCTACGAGCAGTACTTC. This codes for CAITDAPGVYEQYF.

The V gene is TRBV12-3 or TRBV12-4, the J gene TRBJ1-2; 9 nucleotides line up with TRBD1. The CDR3 runs to 14 residues. The V gene end was trimmed by 6 bases and the J gene end by 5 bases; junction bases not matched to a gene: 7. CDR3 DNA sequence: TGTGCCAGCAGCCGTACAGGGGGCGGGTATGGCTACACCTTC. Residues: CASSRTGGGYGYTF.

The chain has TRBV12-3 or TRBV12-4 and TRBJ2-1; 9 nucleotides match TRBD1. The junction had 16 bases not matched to a gene; V was cut back by 6 bases and J by 7 bases. The CDR3 has 17 residues. The CDR3 reads CASSPRTGTGSINEQFF. Written as DNA, the CDR3 is TGTGCCAGCAGCCCTCGCACCGGGACAGGGTCAATAAATGAGCAGTTCTTC.